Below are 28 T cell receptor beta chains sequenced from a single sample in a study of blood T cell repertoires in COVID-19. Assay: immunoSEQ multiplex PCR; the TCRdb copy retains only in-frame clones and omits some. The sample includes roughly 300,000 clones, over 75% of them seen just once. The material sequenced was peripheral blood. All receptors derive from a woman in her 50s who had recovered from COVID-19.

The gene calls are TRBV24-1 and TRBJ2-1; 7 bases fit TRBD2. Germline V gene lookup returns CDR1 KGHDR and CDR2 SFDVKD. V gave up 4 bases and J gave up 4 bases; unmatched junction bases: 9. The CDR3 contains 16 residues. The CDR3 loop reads CATSDYGLEKYNEQFF. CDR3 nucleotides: TGTGCCACCAGTGACTACGGACTAGAGAAGTACAATGAGCAGTTCTTC.

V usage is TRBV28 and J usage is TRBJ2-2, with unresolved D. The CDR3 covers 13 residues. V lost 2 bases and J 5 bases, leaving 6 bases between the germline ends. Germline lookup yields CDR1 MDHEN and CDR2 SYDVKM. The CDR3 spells CASSLRVTGELFF. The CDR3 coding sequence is TGTGCCAGCAGTTTACGTGTTACCGGGGAGCTGTTTTTT.

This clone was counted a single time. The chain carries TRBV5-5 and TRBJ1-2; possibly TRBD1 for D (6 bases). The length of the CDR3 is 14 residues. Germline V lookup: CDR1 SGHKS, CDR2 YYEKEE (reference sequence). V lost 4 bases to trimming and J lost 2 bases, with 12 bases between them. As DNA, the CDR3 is TGTGCCAGCAGCCCCGGCCAGGGGAACTATGGCTACACCTTC. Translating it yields CASSPGQGNYGYTF.

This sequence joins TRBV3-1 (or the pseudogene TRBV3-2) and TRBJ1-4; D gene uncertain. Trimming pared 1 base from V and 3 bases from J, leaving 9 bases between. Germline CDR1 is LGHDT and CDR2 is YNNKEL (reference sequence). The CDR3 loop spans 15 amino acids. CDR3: CASSQGRVSNEKLFF. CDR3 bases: TGTGCCAGCAGCCAAGGTCGAGTATCTAATGAAAAACTGTTTTTT.

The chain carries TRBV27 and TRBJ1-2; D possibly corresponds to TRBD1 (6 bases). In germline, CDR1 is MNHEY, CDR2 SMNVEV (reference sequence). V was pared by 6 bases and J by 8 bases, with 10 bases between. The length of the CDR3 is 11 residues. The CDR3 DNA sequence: TGTGCCAGCAGAACCGGACAGGGCTACACCTTC. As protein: CASRTGQGYTF.

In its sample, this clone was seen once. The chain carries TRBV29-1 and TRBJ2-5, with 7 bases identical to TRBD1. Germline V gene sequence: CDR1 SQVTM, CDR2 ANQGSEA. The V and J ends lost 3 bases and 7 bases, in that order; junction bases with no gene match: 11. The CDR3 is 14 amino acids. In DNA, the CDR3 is TGCAGCGTTGACCTCCGGACAGGCAAGGTGACCCAGTACTTC. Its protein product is CSVDLRTGKVTQYF.

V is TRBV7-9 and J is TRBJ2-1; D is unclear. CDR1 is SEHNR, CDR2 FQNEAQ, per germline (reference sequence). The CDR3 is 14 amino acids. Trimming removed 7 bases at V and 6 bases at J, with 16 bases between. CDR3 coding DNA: TGTGCCAGCAAGGAGTTACGGCAAATCAATGAGCAGTTCTTC. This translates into CASKELRQINEQFF.

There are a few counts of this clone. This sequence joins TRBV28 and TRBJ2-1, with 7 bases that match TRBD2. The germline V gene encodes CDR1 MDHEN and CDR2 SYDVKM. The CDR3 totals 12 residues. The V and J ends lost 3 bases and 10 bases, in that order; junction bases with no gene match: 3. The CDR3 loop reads CASSLGGREQFF. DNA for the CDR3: TGTGCCAGCAGTTTGGGGGGGAGGGAGCAGTTCTTC.

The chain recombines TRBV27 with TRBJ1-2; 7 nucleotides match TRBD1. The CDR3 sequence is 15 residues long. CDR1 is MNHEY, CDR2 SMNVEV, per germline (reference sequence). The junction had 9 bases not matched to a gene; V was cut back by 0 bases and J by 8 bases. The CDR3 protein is CASSLSTGEPRGYTF. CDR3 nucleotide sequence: TGTGCCAGCAGTTTATCTACAGGGGAACCACGGGGCTACACCTTC.

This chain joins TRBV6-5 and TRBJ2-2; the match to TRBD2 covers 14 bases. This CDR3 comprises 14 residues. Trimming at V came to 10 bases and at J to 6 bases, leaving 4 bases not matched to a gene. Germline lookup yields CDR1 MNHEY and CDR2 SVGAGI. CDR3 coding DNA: TGTGCCACCGAGGGACTAGCGGGAGCCGGGGAGCTGTTTTTT. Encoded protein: CATEGLAGAGELFF.

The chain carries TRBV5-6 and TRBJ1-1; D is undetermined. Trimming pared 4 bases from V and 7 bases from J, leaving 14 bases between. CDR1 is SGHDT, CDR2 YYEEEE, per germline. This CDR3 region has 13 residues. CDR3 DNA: TGTGCCAGCAGCCAACCCGGCAGACATGAAGCTTTCTTT. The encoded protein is CASSQPGRHEAFF.

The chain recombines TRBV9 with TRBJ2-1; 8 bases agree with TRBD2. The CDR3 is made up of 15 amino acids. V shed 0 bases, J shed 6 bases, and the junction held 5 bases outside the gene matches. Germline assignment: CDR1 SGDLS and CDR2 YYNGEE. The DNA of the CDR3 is TGTGCCAGCAGCGTAGAACTAGCGGTCCGCAATGAGCAGTTCTTC. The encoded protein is CASSVELAVRNEQFF.

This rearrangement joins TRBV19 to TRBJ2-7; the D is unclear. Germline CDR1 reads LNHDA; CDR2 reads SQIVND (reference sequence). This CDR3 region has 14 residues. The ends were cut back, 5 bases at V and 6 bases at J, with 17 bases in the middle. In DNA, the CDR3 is TGTGCCAGTAGTCTGCGGCCAGACGACCGCGAGCAGTACTTC. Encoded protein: CASSLRPDDREQYF.

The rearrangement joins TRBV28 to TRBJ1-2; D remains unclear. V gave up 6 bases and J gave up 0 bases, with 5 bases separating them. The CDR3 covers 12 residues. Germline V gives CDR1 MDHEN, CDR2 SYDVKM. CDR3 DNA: TGTGCCAGCAGGAGTTCTAACTATGGCTACACCTTC. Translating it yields CASRSSNYGYTF.

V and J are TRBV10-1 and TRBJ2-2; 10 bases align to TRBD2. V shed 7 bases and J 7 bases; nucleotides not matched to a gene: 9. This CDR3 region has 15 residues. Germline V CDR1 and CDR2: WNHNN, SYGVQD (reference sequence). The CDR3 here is CASIQSGGVGGELFF. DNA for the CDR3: TGCGCCAGCATTCAGAGCGGGGGGGTTGGCGGGGAGCTGTTTTTT.

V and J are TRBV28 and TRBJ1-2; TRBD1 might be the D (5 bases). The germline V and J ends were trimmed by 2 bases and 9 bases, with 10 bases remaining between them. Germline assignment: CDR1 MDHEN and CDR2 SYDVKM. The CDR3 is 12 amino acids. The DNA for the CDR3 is TGTGCCAGCAGTTTACGGGGACTCAGCTACACCTTC. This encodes CASSLRGLSYTF.

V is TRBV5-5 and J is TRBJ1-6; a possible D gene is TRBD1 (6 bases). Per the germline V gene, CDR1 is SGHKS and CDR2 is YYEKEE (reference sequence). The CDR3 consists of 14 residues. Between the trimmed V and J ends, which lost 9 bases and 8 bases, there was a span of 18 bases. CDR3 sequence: CATQGRVMDSPLHF. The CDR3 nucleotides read TGTGCCACCCAGGGGAGAGTTATGGATTCACCCCTCCACTTT.

CDR3 bases: TGTGCCAGCAAAGGTCTAGCGGGGTTTACAGATACGCAGTATTTT. It yields the protein CASKGLAGFTDTQYF. The chain employs TRBV6-5 and TRBJ2-3, with 9 bases that match TRBD2. The CDR3 loop spans 15 amino acids. V shed 7 bases, J shed 3 bases, and the junction held 8 bases outside the gene matches. Germline V lookup: CDR1 MNHEY, CDR2 SVGAGI.

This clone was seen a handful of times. CDR3 region: CASNSGIQPQHF. The CDR3 DNA sequence: TGTGCCAGTAATTCAGGGATTCAGCCCCAGCATTTT. The genes are TRBV19 and TRBJ1-5; perhaps TRBD1 as D (5 bases). V was cut by 7 bases and J by 6 bases, with 10 bases left in between. Germline assignment: CDR1 LNHDA and CDR2 SQIVND (reference sequence). CDR3 length equals 12 residues.

Written as DNA, the CDR3 is TGTGCCACCAGCAGAGATCTGACAATTACATACTATGGCTACACCTTC. Its translation is CATSRDLTITYYGYTF. The chain links TRBV15 to TRBJ1-2; D is uncertain. The ends were cut back, 0 bases at V and 3 bases at J, with 14 bases in the middle. Germline loops: CDR1 LNHNV, CDR2 YYDKDF (reference sequence). This CDR3 has 16 residues.

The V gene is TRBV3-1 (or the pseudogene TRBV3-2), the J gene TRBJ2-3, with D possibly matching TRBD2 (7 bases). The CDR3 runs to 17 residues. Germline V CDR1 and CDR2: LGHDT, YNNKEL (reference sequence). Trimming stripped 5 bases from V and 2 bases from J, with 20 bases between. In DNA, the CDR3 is TGTGCCAGCAGCTCAATTCTAGGGGGGGCCCACACAGATACGCAGTATTTT. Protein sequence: CASSSILGGAHTDTQYF.

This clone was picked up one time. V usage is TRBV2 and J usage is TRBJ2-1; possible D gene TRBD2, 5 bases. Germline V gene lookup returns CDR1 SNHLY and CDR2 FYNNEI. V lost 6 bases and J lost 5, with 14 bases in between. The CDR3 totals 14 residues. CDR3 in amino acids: CASRLERTDNEQFF. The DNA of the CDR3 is TGTGCCAGCAGGCTGGAGCGGACTGACAATGAGCAGTTCTTC.

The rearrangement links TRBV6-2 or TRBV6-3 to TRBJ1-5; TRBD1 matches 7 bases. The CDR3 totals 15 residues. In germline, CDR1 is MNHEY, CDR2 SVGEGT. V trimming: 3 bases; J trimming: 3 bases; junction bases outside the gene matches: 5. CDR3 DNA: TGTGCCAGCAGTTATGCAGGGGGAACCAATCAGCCCCAGCATTTT. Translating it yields CASSYAGGTNQPQHF.

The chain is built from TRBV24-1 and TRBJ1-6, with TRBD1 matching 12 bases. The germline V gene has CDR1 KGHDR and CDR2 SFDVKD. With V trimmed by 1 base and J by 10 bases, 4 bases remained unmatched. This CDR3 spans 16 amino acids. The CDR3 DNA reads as TGTGCCACCAGTGATTTAGGGACAGGGGGCCGATCACCCCTCCACTTT. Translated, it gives CATSDLGTGGRSPLHF.

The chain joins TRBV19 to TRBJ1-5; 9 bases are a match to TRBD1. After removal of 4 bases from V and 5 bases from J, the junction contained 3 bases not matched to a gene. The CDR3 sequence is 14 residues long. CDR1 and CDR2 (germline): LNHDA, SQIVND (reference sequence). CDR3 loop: CASSTTGGYQPQHF. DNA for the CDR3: TGTGCCAGTAGTACAACAGGGGGCTATCAGCCCCAGCATTTT.

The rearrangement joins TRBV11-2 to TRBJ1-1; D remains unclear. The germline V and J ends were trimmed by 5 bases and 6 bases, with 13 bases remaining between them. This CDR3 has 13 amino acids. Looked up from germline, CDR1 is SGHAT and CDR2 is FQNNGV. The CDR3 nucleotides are TGTGCCAGCAGCCAAACCCTGGGCGCTGAAGCTTTCTTT. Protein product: CASSQTLGAEAFF.

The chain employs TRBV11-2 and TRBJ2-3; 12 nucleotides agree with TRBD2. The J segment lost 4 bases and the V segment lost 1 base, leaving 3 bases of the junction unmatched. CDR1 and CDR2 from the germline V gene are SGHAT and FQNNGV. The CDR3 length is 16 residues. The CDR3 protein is CASSLGASGRADTQYF. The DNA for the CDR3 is TGTGCCAGCAGCTTAGGGGCTAGCGGGAGGGCAGATACGCAGTATTTT.

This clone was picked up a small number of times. CDR3 sequence: CASETGGGYTF. In DNA form, the CDR3 reads TGTGCCAGCGAGACCGGGGGGGGCTACACCTTC. This chain connects TRBV6-6 to TRBJ1-2; a possible D gene is TRBD1 (5 bases). The CDR3 is 11 residues long. V lost 8 bases, J lost 8 bases, and 12 bases lay in between. The V gene's germline CDR1 is MNHNY and CDR2 SVGAGI (reference sequence).